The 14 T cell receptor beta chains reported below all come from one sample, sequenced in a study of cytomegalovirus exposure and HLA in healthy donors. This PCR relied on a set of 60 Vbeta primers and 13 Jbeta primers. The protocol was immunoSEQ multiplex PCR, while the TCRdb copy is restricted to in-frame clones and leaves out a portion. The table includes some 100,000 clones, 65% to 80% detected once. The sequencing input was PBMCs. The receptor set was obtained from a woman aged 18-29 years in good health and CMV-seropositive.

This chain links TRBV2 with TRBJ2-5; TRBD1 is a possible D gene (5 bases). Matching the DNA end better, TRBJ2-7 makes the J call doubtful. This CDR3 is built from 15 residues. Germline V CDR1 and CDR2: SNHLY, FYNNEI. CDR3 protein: CASKMDTARPYEQYF. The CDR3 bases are TGTGCCAGCAAAATGGACACCGCAAGACCCTACGAGCAGTACTTC.

The CDR3 reads CAISYPSGASTDTQYF. The CDR3 DNA follows: TGTGCCATCAGCTATCCTAGCGGGGCTAGCACAGATACGCAGTATTTT. The genes are TRBV10-3 and TRBJ2-3; 9 bases align to TRBD2. Germline loops: CDR1 ENHRY, CDR2 SYGVKD. The CDR3 runs to 16 residues. V was pared by 6 bases and J by 0 bases, with 7 bases of the junction left unmatched.

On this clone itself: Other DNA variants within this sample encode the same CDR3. The CDR3 sequence: CASSQVQDRINTIYF. The CDR3 region has the DNA TGCGCCAGCAGCCAAGTACAGGACAGGATAAACACCATATATTTT. V and J are TRBV4-1 and TRBJ1-3, with TRBD1 identical over 7 bases. Germline V gene sequence: CDR1 MGHRA, CDR2 YSYEKL. The J segment lost 6 bases and the V segment lost 1 base, leaving 6 bases of the junction unmatched. This CDR3 contains 15 residues.

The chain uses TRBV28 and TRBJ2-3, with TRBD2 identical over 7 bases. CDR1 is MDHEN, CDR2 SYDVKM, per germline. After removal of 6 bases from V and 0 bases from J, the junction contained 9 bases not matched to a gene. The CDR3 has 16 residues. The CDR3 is CASSLVVAGSTDTQYF. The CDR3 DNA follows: TGTGCCAGCAGCTTGGTGGTAGCGGGTAGCACAGATACGCAGTATTTT.

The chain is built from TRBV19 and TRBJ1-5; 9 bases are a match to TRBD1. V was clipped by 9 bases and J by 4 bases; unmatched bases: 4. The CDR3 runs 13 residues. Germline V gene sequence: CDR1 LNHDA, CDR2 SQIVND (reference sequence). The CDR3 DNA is TGTGCCAGCAAGGACAGGGGTAATCAGCCCCAGCATTTT. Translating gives CASKDRGNQPQHF.

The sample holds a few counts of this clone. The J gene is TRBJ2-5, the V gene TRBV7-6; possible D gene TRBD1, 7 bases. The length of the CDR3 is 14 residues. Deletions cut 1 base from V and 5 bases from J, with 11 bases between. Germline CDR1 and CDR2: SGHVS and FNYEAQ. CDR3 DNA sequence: TGTGCCAGCAGCTTAGAACAGGGGAGGGAGACCCAGTACTTC. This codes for CASSLEQGRETQYF.

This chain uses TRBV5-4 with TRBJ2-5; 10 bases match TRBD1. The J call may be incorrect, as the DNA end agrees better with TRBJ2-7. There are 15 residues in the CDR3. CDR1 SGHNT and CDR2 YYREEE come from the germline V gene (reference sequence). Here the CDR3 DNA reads TGTGCCAGCAGCTCGGGACAGGGGTTCTCCTACGAGCAGTACTTC. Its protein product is CASSSGQGFSYEQYF.

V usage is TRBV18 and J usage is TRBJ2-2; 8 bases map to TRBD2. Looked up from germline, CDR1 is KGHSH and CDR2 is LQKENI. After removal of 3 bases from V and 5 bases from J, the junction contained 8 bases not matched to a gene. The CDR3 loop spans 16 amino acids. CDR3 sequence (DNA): TGTGCCAGCTCACCGATCGGAGCGGGAGAGACCGGGGAGCTGTTTTTT. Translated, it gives CASSPIGAGETGELFF.

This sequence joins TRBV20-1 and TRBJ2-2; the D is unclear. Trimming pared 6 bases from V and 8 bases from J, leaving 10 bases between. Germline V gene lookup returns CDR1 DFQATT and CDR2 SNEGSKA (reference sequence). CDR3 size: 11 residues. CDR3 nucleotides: TGCAGTGCGAGACTCGTAGGGGAGCTGTTTTTT. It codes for CSARLVGELFF.

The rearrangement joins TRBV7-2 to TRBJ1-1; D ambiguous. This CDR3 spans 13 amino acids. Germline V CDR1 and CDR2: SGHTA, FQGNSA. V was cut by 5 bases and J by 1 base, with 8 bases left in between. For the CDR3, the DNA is TGTGCCAGCAGCCCACCGGGGAACACTGAAGCTTTCTTT. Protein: CASSPPGNTEAFF.

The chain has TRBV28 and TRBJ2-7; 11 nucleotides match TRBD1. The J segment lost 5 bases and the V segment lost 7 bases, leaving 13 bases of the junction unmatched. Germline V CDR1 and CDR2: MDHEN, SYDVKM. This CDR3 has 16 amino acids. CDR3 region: CASTAPIGTGGDEQYF. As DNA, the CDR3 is TGTGCCAGCACGGCCCCCATCGGGACAGGGGGAGACGAGCAGTACTTC.

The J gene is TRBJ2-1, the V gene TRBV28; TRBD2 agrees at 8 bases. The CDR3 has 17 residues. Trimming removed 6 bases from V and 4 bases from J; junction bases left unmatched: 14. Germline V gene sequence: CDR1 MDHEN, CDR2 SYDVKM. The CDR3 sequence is CASRTLRSGSGYNEQFF. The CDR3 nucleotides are TGTGCCAGCAGGACACTCCGGAGCGGGAGCGGTTACAATGAGCAGTTCTTC.

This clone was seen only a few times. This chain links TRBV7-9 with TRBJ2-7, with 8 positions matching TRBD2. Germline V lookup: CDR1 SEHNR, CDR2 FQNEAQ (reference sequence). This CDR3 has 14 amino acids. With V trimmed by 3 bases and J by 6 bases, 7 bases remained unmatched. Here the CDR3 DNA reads TGTGCCAGCAGCTTCAGCGGGAGTAGGGCCGAGCAGTACTTC. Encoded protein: CASSFSGSRAEQYF. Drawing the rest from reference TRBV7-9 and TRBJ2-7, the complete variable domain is DTGVSQNPRHKITKRGQNVTFRCDPISEHNRLYWYRQTLGQGPEFLTYFQNEAQLEKSRLLSDRFSAERPKGSFSTLEIQRTEQGDSAMYLCASSFSGSRAEQYFGPGTRLTVT.

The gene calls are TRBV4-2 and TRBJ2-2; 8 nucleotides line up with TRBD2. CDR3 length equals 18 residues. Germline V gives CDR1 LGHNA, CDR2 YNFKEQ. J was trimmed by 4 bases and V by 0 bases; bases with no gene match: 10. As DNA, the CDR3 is TGTGCCAGCAGCCAAGATGGTGCGCGAGCGGGGGCCACCGGGGAGCTGTTTTTT. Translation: CASSQDGARAGATGELFF.